This T cell receptor (beta chain) is from a study of beta chain features in type 1 diabetes. The length of the CDR3 is 10 residues. Trimming took off 9 bases at V and 5 bases at J, with 8 bases between the two ends. In germline, CDR1 is SEHNR, CDR2 FQNEAQ (reference sequence). The sample holds a few counts of this clone. Its matching antigen is unknown. Findings and caveats of the study: Type 1 diabetes patients had fewer VDJ junction insertions and more deletions. In every one of the four CD4+ subsets, TCRB CDR3s were moderately but significantly shorter in Type 1 diabetes patients. In the patient group, naive, central memory and Treg TCRB repertoires seemed more alike than in the healthy donor group.

Expressed TCRB transcripts were sequenced because the isolated RNA had all been reverse transcribed beforehand. The table came from immunoSEQ multiplex PCR; TCRdb's copy has only in-frame clones and leaves some out. The sample contains about 650,000 clones, roughly 12% of which appear only once. The J gene is TRBJ2-7, the V gene TRBV7-9; D is perhaps TRBD1 or TRBD2 (5 bases each). Specimen: naive CD4+ T cells from blood. The TCR was taken from a man aged 25-45 years with type 1 diabetes. The CDR3 coding sequence is TGTGCCAGAGGGACGGACGAGCAGTACTTC. Translation gives CARGTDEQYF.